This TCR beta chain was sequenced during a study of vaccination and CD4 T cells after COVID-19. As for treatment: roughly 10-day PBMC culture with coronavirus spike peptide pools or control peptides (ViraFEST assay). Following culture for approximately nine days, CD4+ T cells were isolated by negative selection. An Oncomine TCR Beta short-read assay was used to sequence the DNA from cultured CD4+ T cells. TCRdb processed the PCR reads anew with MiXCR; each CDR3 protein has one entry. The sample comprises about 7,300 distinct CDR3 sequences, approximately 55% of which are singletons, and 34% rests with the top ten. Turning to this clonotype: Its specificity is unknown.

This CDR3 comprises 11 residues. Trimming stripped 6 bases from V and 6 bases from J, with 7 bases between. Germline loops: CDR1 SNHLY, CDR2 FYNNEI. The sequencing input was CD4+ T cells from blood, cultured in vitro. The receptor was isolated from a human donor who had recovered from COVID-19. This chain connects TRBV2 to TRBJ2-3; no firm D call. The DNA of the CDR3 is TGTGCCAGCAGGATTTGGGATACGCAGTATTTT. As protein: CASRIWDTQYF.